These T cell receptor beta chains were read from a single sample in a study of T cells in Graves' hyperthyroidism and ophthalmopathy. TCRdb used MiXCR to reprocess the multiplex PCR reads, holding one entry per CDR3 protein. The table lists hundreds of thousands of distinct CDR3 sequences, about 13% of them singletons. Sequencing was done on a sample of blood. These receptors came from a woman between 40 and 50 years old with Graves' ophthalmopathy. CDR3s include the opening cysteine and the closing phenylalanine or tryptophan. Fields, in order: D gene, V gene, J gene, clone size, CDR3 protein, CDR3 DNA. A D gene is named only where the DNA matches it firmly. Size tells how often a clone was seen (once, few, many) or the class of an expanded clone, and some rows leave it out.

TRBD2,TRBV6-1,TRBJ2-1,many,CASSYVGGARHEQFF,TGTGCCAGCAGCTACGTGGGAGGGGCGCGACATGAGCAGTTCTTC
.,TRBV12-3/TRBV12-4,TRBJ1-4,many,CASSYWGGTNEKLFF,TGTGCCAGCAGTTACTGGGGGGGGACGAATGAAAAACTGTTTTTT
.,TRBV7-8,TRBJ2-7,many,CASSLAPPGEQYF,TGTGCCAGCAGCTTAGCCCCGCCGGGCGAGCAGTACTTC
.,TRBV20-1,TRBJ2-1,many,CSAVGLQNEQFF,TGCAGTGCTGTGGGGCTGCAGAATGAGCAGTTCTTC
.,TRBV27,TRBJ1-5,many,CASSLIGQYSNQPQHF,TGTGCCAGCAGTTTAATTGGACAGTATAGCAATCAGCCCCAGCATTTT
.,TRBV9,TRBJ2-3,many,CASSVDPGGTDTQYF,TGTGCCAGCAGCGTAGATCCGGGAGGCACAGATACGCAGTATTTT
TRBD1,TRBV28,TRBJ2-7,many,CASSTISPGTAYEQYF,TGTGCCAGCAGTACCATATCCCCCGGGACAGCATACGAGCAGTACTTC
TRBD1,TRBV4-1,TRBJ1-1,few,CASSHGQGRNTEAFF,TGCGCCAGCAGCCACGGACAGGGTAGGAACACTGAAGCTTTCTTT
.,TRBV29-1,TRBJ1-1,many,CSVEPLTGGTEAFF,TGCAGCGTTGAGCCTCTAACGGGAGGCACTGAAGCTTTCTTT
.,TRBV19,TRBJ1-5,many,CASSIDRGFQPQHF,TGTGCCAGTAGTATAGACAGGGGATTTCAGCCCCAGCATTTT
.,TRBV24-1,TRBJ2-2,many,CATSPPPYKGTGELFF,TGTGCCACCAGCCCACCCCCTTACAAGGGAACCGGGGAGCTGTTTTTT
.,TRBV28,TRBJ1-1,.,CASYGNTEAFF,TGTGCCAGTTACGGGAACACTGAAGCTTTCTTT
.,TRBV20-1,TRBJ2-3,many,CSASLYGGADTQYF,TGCAGTGCCTCATTGTACGGCGGGGCAGATACGCAGTATTTT
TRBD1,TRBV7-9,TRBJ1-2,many,CASSLEKLRQGTNGYTF,TGTGCCAGCAGTTTAGAAAAACTCCGACAGGGAACAAATGGCTACACCTTC
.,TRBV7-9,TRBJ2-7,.,CASSKGRGAYRTYEQYF,TGTGCCAGCAGCAAAGGACGGGGGGCGTACAGGACCTACGAGCAGTACTTC
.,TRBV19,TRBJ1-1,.,CASSITGGGTEAFF,TGTGCCAGTAGTATTACAGGAGGTGGCACTGAAGCTTTCTTT
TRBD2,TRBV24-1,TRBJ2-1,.,CATSVAGGLLYNEQFF,TGTGCCACCAGTGTAGCGGGAGGCCTGCTATACAATGAGCAGTTCTTC
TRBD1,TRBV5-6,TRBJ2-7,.,CASSSPGTASYEQYF,TGTGCCAGCAGCTCGCCCGGGACAGCCTCCTACGAGCAGTACTTC
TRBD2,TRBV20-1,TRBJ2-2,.,CSASLTSGDTGELFF,TGCAGTGCTAGTTTAACTAGCGGGGACACCGGGGAGCTGTTTTTT
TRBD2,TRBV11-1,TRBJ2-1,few,CASSLGLADNEQFF,TGTGCCAGCAGCCTCGGACTAGCGGACAATGAGCAGTTCTTC
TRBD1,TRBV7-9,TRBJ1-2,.,CASSPDRGPNYGYTF,TGTGCCAGCAGCCCTGACAGGGGACCTAACTATGGCTACACCTTC
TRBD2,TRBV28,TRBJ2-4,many,CASSSRGGSNIQYF,TGTGCCAGCAGCTCTCGGGGGGGGTCGAACATTCAGTACTTC
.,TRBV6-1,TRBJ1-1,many,CASSSPEAFF,TGTGCCAGCAGTTCCCCCGAAGCTTTCTTT
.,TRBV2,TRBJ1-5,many,CASSGLTGIQPQHF,TGTGCCAGCAGCGGCCTTACAGGGATTCAGCCCCAGCATTTT
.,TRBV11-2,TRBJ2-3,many,CASSLIRTDTQYF,TGTGCCAGCAGCTTAATTCGCACAGATACGCAGTATTTT
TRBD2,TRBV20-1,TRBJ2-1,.,CSAPPGTSGSLKQFF,TGCAGTGCCCCCCCCGGGACTAGCGGGAGTTTGAAGCAGTTCTTC
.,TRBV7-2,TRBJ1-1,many,CASSRGVGTEAFF,TGTGCCAGCAGCCGAGGGGTGGGCACTGAAGCTTTCTTT